The 20 T cell receptor beta chains below come from one sample, sequenced in a study of blood T cell repertoires in COVID-19. Here immunoSEQ multiplex PCR was the method, and the copy in TCRdb shows in-frame clones only, minus some. This sample has roughly 670,000 clones, with 80% to 90% found just once. The sequenced sample was peripheral blood. The receptors originated from a woman aged 18-35 years with acute or convalescent COVID-19.

The J gene is TRBJ2-5, the V gene TRBV27; D not resolved. Trimming removed 3 bases at V and 4 bases at J, with 12 bases between. CDR1 and CDR2 (germline): MNHEY, SMNVEV (reference sequence). This CDR3 has 14 residues. The CDR3 spells CASSFANRGETQYF. CDR3 nucleotide sequence: TGTGCCAGCAGTTTTGCGAACCGAGGAGAGACCCAGTACTTC.

This clone has only one observation. The chain couples TRBV2 to TRBJ1-5, with 7 bases matching TRBD1. J gave up 2 bases and V 5 bases, and 6 bases lay outside the gene matches. This CDR3 is 15 amino acids long. The germline gives CDR1 SNHLY, CDR2 FYNNEI. CDR3: CASSPTGTGNQPQHF. The DNA of the CDR3 is TGTGCCAGCAGTCCGACAGGGACAGGCAATCAGCCCCAGCATTTT.

The CDR3 region has the DNA TGTGCCTGGAGGGACCTAGGGGATGAGCAGTTCTTC. Translated: CAWRDLGDEQFF. The V and J genes are TRBV30 and TRBJ2-1, with TRBD1 as a possible D gene (5 bases). CDR3 length: 12 residues. Germline values: CDR1 GTSNPN, CDR2 SVGIG (reference sequence). V was cut by 3 bases and J by 8 bases, with 11 bases left in between.

V usage is TRBV5-5 and J usage is TRBJ1-1; no definite D call. The V gene lost 0 bases and the J gene lost 1 base, with 7 bases spanning the gap. This CDR3 comprises 14 residues. CDR1 is SGHKS and CDR2 is YYEKEE in the germline V gene (reference sequence). CDR3 in DNA: TGTGCCAGCAGCTTGGCCTCGAGGAACACTGAAGCTTTCTTT. This encodes CASSLASRNTEAFF.

This sequence joins TRBV5-1 and TRBJ2-4; D gene ambiguous. This CDR3 comprises 14 residues. The germline V and J ends were trimmed by 0 bases and 1 base, with 5 bases remaining between them. Germline lookup yields CDR1 SGHRS and CDR2 YFSETQ. The CDR3 region is CASSLDWAKNIQYF. CDR3 coding DNA: TGCGCCAGCAGCTTGGACTGGGCCAAAAACATTCAGTACTTC.

V usage is TRBV6-5 and J usage is TRBJ1-6, with D perhaps TRBD1 (6 bases). The ends were cut back, 6 bases at V and 6 bases at J, with 15 bases in the middle. The length of the CDR3 is 15 residues. From germline, CDR1 is MNHEY and CDR2 SVGAGI. CDR3 bases: TGTGCCAGCAGGCCTACAGGGTTCCTTAATTCACCCCTCCACTTT. It specifies CASRPTGFLNSPLHF.

The V gene is TRBV4-1, the J gene TRBJ2-7; 9 positions match TRBD2. Per the germline V gene, CDR1 is MGHRA and CDR2 is YSYEKL. The CDR3 loop spans 13 amino acids. V was pared by 4 bases and J by 4 bases, with 2 bases of the junction left unmatched. The CDR3 DNA follows: TGCGCCAGCAGCCGGACTAGCGAGTACGAGCAGTACTTC. Its translation: CASSRTSEYEQYF.

This chain connects TRBV6-4 to TRBJ2-1; 8 nucleotides align to TRBD2. Germline-derived CDR1 and CDR2 are MRHNA and SNTAGT. The CDR3 has 14 residues. After removal of 6 bases from V and 6 bases from J, the junction contained 7 bases not matched to a gene. The CDR3 here is CASSPGTSGNEQFF. The DNA of the CDR3 is TGTGCCAGCAGCCCCGGGACTAGTGGCAATGAGCAGTTCTTC.

This rearrangement joins TRBV4-1 to TRBJ1-4, with 7 bases identical to TRBD1. J was trimmed by 8 bases and V by 1 base; bases with no gene match: 7. This CDR3 is 15 amino acids long. Per the germline V gene, CDR1 is MGHRA and CDR2 is YSYEKL. CDR3 bases: TGCGCCAGCAGCCAAGTTGGCAGGGGGGAGGAAAAACTGTTTTTT. This translates into CASSQVGRGEEKLFF.

This chain joins TRBV30 and TRBJ1-1; no definite D call. The germline gives CDR1 GTSNPN, CDR2 SVGIG (reference sequence). There are 12 residues in the CDR3. The germline V and J ends were trimmed by 0 bases and 10 bases, with 12 bases remaining between them. In nucleotides, the CDR3 is TGTGCCTGGAGTGTACAGAATCAGAGAGCTTTCTTT. This gives the protein CAWSVQNQRAFF.

V gene TRBV13 combines with J gene TRBJ1-1, with D possibly being TRBD1 (6 bases). The germline gives CDR1 PRHDT, CDR2 FYEKMQ (reference sequence). The CDR3 totals 18 residues. With 5 bases removed from V and 1 base from J, the gap between germline ends came to 23 bases. DNA of the CDR3: TGTGCCAGCAGCCCCCCCCGATGGGCGACAGGCGAGAACACTGAAGCTTTCTTT. This codes for CASSPPRWATGENTEAFF. Filled out from reference TRBV13 and TRBJ1-1, the complete variable domain reads AAGVIQSPRHLIKEKRETATLKCYPIPRHDTVYWYQQGPGQDPQFLISFYEKMQSDKGSIPDRFSAQQFSDYHSELNMSSLELGDSALYFCASSPPRWATGENTEAFFGQGTRLTVV.

As regards this clone: Other DNA sequences in the sample encode the same CDR3. The rearrangement uses TRBV19 and TRBJ1-1, with a tentative D call TRBD1 (5 bases). This CDR3 contains 13 residues. V was pared by 3 bases and J by 1 base, with 6 bases between. Germline V gives CDR1 LNHDA, CDR2 SQIVND (reference sequence). CDR3 loop: CASSIGQNTEAFF. Written as DNA, the CDR3 is TGTGCCAGTAGTATTGGACAGAACACTGAAGCTTTCTTT.

V usage is TRBV6-5 and J usage is TRBJ1-2, with D possibly matching TRBD1 (6 bases). Germline loops: CDR1 MNHEY, CDR2 SVGAGI. V lost 1 base to trimming and J lost 4 bases, with 13 bases between them. This CDR3 is built from 15 residues. CDR3 protein: CASSYLRGGGYGYTF. The CDR3 nucleotides are TGTGCCAGCAGTTACTTACGGGGGGGCGGCTATGGCTACACCTTC.

The J gene is TRBJ1-1, the V gene TRBV7-9; D might be TRBD1 (5 bases). There are 16 residues in the CDR3. Trimming removed 2 bases from V and 3 bases from J, with 16 bases in between. Per the germline V gene, CDR1 is SEHNR and CDR2 is FQNEAQ (reference sequence). The CDR3 nucleotides read TGTGCCAGCAGCTTATCGGCAGGGTCTGGGGACACTGAAGCTTTCTTT. This codes for CASSLSAGSGDTEAFF.

The chain uses TRBV24-1 and TRBJ1-1; perhaps TRBD1 as D (6 bases). V shed 3 bases and J shed 11 bases, with 12 bases lying between them. Germline CDR1 is KGHDR and CDR2 is SFDVKD. CDR3 length: 12 residues. The CDR3 loop is CATSDLQGPAFF. DNA of the CDR3: TGTGCCACCAGTGATCTACAGGGCCCGGCTTTCTTT.

This chain uses TRBV7-2 with TRBJ2-7, with 15 nucleotides matching TRBD2. CDR1 is SGHTA, CDR2 FQGNSA, per germline. Germline trimming cut 5 bases from V and 6 bases from J; bases unmatched to any gene: 5. This CDR3 is built from 15 residues. CDR3 sequence reads: CASSPGLAGGLEQYF. The CDR3 DNA reads TGTGCCAGCAGCCCCGGACTAGCGGGGGGGCTCGAGCAGTACTTC.

The chain combines TRBV4-3 with TRBJ1-4, with 7 bases aligning to TRBD1. The length of the CDR3 is 18 residues. Per the germline V gene, CDR1 is LGHNA and CDR2 is YSLEER. V dropped 0 bases and J dropped 3; count of bases not matched to a gene: 10. The chain's CDR3 is CASSQDVHYRGANEKLFF. The CDR3 bases are TGCGCCAGCAGCCAAGACGTCCACTACAGGGGTGCTAATGAAAAACTGTTTTTT.

This chain links TRBV7-8 with TRBJ2-7, with 8 nucleotides matching TRBD2. The CDR3 has 13 amino acids. With V trimmed by 5 bases and J by 4 bases, 4 bases remained unmatched. The V gene's germline CDR1 is SGHVS and CDR2 FQNEAQ. CDR3: CASSGGGIYEQYF. The CDR3, as DNA: TGTGCCAGCAGCGGCGGGGGGATATACGAGCAGTACTTC.

V gene TRBV4-1 combines with J gene TRBJ2-4, with 9 bases lining up with TRBD1. There are 15 residues in the CDR3. The J segment lost 8 bases and the V segment lost 0 bases, leaving 5 bases of the junction unmatched. Germline loops: CDR1 MGHRA, CDR2 YSYEKL. The CDR3 protein is CASSQEGTGMYIQYF. DNA for the CDR3: TGCGCCAGCAGCCAAGAGGGGACAGGGATGTACATTCAGTACTTC.

The V call is TRBV21-1, the J call TRBJ2-7; the D call TRBD1 from the table was never checked on the DNA. TRBV21-1 is a pseudogene segment. The CDR3 length is 14 residues. This CDR3 reads CASSRTDEPYEQYF. CDR3 coding DNA: TGTGCCAGCAGCAGGACAGATGAACCCTACGAGCAGTACTTC.